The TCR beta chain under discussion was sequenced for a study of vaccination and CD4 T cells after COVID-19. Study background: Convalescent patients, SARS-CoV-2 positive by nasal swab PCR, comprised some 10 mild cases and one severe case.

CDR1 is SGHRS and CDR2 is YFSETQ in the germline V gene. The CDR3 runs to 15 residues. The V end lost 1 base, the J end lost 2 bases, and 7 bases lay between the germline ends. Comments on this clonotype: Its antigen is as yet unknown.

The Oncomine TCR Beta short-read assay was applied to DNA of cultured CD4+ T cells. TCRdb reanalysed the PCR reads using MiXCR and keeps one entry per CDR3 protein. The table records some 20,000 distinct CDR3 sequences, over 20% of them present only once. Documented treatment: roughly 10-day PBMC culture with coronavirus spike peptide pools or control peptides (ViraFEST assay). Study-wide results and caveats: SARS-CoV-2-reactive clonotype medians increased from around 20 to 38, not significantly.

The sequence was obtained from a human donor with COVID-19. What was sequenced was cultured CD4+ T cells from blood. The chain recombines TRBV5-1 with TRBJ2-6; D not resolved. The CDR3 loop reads CASSLQVPGANVLTF. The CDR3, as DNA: TGCGCCAGCAGCTTGCAGGTCCCTGGGGCCAACGTCCTGACTTTC.